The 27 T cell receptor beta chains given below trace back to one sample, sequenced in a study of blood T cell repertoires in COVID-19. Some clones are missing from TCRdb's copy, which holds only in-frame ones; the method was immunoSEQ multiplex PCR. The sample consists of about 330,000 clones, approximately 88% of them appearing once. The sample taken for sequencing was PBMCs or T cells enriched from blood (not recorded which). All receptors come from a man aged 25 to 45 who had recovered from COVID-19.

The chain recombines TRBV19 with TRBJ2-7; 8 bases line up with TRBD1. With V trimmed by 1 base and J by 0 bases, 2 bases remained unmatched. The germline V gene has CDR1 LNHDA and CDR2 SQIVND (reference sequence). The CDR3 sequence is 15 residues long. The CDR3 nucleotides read TGTGCCAGTAGTATAGGGACAGGGAACTCCTACGAGCAGTACTTC. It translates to CASSIGTGNSYEQYF.

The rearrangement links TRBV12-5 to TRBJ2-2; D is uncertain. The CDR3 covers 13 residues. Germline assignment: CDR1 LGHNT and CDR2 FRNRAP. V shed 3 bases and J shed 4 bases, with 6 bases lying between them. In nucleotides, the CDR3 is TGTGCTAGTGGTTTATCAGGCACCGGGGAGCTGTTTTTT. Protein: CASGLSGTGELFF.

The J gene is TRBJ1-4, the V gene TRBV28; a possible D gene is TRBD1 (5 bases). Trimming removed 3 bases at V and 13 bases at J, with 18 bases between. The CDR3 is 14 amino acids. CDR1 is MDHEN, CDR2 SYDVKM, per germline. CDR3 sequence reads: CASSFVRAATGLFF. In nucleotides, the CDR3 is TGTGCCAGCAGTTTTGTCAGGGCCGCAACTGGACTGTTTTTT.

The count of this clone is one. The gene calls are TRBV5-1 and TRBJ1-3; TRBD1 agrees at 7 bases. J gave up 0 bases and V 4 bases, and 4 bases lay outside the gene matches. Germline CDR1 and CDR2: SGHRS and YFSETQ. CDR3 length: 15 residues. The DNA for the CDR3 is TGCGCCAGCAGCCGGGACAGCAACTCTGGAAACACCATATATTTT. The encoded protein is CASSRDSNSGNTIYF.

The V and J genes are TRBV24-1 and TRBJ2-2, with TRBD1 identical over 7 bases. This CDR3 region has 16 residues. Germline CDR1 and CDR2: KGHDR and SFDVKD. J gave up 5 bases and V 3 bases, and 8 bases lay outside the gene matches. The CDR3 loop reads CATSDATGVGTGELFF. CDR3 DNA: TGTGCCACCAGTGATGCCACAGGGGTAGGGACCGGGGAGCTGTTTTTT.

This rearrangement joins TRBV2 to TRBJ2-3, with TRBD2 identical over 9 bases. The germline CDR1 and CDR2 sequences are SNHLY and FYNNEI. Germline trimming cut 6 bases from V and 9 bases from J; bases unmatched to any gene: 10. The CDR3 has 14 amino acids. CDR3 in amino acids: CASRTGASGDTQYF. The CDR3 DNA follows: TGTGCCAGCAGGACCGGGGCTAGCGGGGACACGCAGTATTTT.

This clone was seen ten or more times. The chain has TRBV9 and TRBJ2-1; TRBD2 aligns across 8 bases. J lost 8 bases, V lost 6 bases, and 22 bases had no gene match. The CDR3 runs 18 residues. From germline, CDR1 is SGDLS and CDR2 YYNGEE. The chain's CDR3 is CASTPLLAAVAGGDEQFF. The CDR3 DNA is TGTGCCAGCACGCCGTTACTAGCGGCAGTAGCCGGAGGCGATGAGCAGTTCTTC.

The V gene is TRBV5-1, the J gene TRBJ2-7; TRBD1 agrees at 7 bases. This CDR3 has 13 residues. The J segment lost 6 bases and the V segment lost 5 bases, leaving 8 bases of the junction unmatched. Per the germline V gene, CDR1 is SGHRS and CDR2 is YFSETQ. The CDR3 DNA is TGCGCCAGCAGTCGGGACAGATACTCCGAGCAGTACTTC. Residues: CASSRDRYSEQYF.

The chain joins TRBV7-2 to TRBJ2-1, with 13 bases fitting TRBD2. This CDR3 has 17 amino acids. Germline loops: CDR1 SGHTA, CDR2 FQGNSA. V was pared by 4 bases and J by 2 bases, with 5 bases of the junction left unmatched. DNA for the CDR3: TGTGCCAGCAGCTCGCCGGGACTAGCGGGGACCTACAATGAGCAGTTCTTC. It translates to CASSSPGLAGTYNEQFF.

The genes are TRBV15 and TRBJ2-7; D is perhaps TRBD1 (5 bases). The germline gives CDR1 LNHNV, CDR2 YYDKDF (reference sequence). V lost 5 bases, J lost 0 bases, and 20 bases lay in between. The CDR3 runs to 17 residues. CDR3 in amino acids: CATSRTPTGDFSYEQYF. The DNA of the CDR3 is TGTGCCACCAGCCGCACCCCAACAGGAGACTTCTCCTACGAGCAGTACTTC.

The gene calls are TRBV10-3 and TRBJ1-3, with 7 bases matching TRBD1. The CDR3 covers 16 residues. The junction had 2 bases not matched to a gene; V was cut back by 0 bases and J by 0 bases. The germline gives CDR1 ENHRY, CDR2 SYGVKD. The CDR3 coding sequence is TGTGCCATCAGTGAGTCGGGACAGACCTCTGGAAACACCATATATTTT. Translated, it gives CAISESGQTSGNTIYF.

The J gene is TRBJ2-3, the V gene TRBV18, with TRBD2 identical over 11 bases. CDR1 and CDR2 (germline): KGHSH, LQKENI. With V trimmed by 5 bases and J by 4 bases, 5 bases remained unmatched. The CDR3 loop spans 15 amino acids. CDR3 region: CASSSTSGGSDTQYF. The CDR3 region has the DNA TGTGCCAGCTCAAGCACTAGCGGGGGTTCAGATACGCAGTATTTT.

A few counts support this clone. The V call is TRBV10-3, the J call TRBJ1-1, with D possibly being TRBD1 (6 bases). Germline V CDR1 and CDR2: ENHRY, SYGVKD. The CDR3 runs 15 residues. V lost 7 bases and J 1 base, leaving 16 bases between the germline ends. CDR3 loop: CAITETGTENTEAFF. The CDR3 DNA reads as TGTGCCATCACTGAAACAGGGACCGAGAACACTGAAGCTTTCTTT.

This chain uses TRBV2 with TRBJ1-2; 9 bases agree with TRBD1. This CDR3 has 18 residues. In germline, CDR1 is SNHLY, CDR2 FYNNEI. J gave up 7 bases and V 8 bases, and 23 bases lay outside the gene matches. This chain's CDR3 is CASLPTTYDRGNYGGYTF. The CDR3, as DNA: TGTGCCAGCCTTCCTACGACCTACGACAGGGGGAATTACGGTGGCTACACCTTC.

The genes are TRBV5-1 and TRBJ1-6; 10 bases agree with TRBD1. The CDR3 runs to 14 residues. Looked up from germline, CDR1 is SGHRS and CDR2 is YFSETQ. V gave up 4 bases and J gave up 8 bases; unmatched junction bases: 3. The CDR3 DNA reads TGCGCCAGCAGCCCCGGGACAGGGGATTCACCCCTCCACTTT. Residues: CASSPGTGDSPLHF.

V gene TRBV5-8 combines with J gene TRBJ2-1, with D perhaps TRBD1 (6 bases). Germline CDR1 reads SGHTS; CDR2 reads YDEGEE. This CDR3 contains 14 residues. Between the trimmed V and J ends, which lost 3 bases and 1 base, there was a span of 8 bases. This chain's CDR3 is CASSSQGSYNEQFF. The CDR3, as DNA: TGTGCCAGCAGCTCGCAGGGGTCCTACAATGAGCAGTTCTTC.

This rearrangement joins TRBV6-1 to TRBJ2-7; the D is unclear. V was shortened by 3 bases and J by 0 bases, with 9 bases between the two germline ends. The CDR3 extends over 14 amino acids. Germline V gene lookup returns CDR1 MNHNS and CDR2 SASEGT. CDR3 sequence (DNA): TGTGCCAGCAGTGATGGGCTACCCTCCTACGAGCAGTACTTC. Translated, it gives CASSDGLPSYEQYF.

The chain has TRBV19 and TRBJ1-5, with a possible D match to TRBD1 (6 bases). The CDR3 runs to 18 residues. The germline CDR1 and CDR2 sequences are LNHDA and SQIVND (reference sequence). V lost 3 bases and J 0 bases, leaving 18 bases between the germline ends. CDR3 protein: CASSIQQGSAGSNQPQHF. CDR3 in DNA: TGTGCCAGTAGTATCCAACAGGGATCGGCTGGTAGCAATCAGCCCCAGCATTTT.

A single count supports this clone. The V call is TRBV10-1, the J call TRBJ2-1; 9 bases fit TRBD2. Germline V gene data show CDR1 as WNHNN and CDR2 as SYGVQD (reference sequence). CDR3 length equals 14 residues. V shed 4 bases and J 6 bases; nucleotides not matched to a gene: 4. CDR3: CASSVAGVGNEQFF. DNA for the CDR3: TGCGCCAGCAGTGTAGCGGGAGTTGGCAATGAGCAGTTCTTC.

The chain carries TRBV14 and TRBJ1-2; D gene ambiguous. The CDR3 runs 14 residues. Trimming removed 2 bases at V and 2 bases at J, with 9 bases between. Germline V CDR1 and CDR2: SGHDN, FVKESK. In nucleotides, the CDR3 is TGTGCCAGCAGCCAATGGCAGCGGAACTATGGCTACACCTTC. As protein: CASSQWQRNYGYTF.

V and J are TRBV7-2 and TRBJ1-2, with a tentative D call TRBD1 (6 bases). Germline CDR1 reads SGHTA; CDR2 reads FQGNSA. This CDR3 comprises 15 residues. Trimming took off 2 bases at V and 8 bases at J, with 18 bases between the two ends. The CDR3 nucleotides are TGTGCCAGCAGCTTAAACCCCTCCCGGGGGGCGGGCTACACCTTC. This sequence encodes CASSLNPSRGAGYTF.

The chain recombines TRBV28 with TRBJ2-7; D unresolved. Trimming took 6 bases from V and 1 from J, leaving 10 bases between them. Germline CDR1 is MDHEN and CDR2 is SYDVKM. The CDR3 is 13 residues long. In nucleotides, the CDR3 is TGTGCCAGCAGAGTGGCCAGGTCCTACGAGCAGTACTTC. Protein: CASRVARSYEQYF.

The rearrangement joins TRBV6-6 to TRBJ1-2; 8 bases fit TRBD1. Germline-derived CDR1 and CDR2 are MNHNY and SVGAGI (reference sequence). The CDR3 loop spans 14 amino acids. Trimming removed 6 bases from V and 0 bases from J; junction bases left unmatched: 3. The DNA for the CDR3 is TGTGCCAGCAGCCGGACAGGGTCTAACTATGGCTACACCTTC. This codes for CASSRTGSNYGYTF.

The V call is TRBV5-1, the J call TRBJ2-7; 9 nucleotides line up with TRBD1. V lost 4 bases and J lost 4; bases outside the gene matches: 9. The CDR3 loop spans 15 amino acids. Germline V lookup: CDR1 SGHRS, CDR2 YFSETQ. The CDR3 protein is CASSPLSGTGYEQYF. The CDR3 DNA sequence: TGCGCCAGCAGCCCACTTTCCGGGACAGGGTACGAGCAGTACTTC.

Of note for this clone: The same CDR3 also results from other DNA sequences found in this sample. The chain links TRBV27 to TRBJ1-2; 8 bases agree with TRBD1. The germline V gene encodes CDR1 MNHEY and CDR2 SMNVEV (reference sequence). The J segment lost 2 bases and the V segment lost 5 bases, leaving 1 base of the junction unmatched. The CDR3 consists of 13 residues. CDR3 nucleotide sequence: TGTGCCAGCAGTCGACAGGGGAACTATGGCTACACCTTC. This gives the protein CASSRQGNYGYTF.

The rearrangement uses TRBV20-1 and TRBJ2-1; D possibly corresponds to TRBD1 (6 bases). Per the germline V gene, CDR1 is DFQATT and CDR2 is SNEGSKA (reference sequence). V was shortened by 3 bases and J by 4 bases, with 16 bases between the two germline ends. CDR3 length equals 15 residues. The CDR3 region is CSASEVTGPYNEQFF. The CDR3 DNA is TGCAGTGCTAGTGAGGTGACAGGACCTTACAATGAGCAGTTCTTC.

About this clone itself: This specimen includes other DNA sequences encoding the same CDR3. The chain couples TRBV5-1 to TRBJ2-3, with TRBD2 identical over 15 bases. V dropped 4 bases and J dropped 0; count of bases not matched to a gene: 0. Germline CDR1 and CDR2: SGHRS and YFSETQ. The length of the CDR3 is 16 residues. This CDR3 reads CASSGTSGGSTDTQYF. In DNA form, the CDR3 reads TGCGCCAGCAGCGGGACTAGCGGGGGGAGCACAGATACGCAGTATTTT.